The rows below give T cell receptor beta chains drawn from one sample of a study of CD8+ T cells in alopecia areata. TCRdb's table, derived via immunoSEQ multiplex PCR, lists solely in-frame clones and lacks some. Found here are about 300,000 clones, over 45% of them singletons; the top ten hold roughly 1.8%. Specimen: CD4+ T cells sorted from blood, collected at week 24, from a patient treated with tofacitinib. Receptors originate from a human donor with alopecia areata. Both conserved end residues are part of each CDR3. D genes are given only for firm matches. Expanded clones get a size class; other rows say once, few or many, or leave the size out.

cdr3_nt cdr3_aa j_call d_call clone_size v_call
TGTGCCTGGAGTGTCGGGGGGGCCGGCACAGATACGCAGTATTTT CAWSVGGAGTDTQYF TRBJ2-3 TRBD2 once TRBV30
TGTGCCAGCAGCTCGCCCCCCGGGACAGGGGGCTCCCATAACTATGGCTACACCTTC CASSSPPGTGGSHNYGYTF TRBJ1-2 TRBD1 NA TRBV7-9
TGTGCCAGCAGCTACACACTGGACAGGGGTACTTCACCCCTCCACTTT CASSYTLDRGTSPLHF TRBJ1-6 TRBD1 few TRBV5-6
TGCAGCGTTGAACTCAGGGGAGGACTTATGCGGGAGCAGTACTTC CSVELRGGLMREQYF TRBJ2-7 NA NA TRBV29-1
TGCGCCAGCAGTCATCCCGGACTAGCGGGGGGCACCTTGGAGACCCAGTACTTC CASSHPGLAGGTLETQYF TRBJ2-5 TRBD2 NA TRBV23-1
TGCGCCAGCAGCCAAGAGAGCGGTCGGGGCAGGCAGTACTTC CASSQESGRGRQYF TRBJ2-5 NA NA TRBV4-1
TGTGCCAGCAGCCCCCGACAGGGGACAGGGGCCAACGTCCTGACTTTC CASSPRQGTGANVLTF TRBJ2-6 TRBD1 NA TRBV9
TGCGCCAGCAGCCGAACTGGACGGCCTAGGGATGAGCAGTTCTTC CASSRTGRPRDEQFF TRBJ2-1 NA few TRBV4-1
TGCAGCGTTGAAACGGCGGGCAGGCTTCCTGAAGCTTTCTTT CSVETAGRLPEAFF TRBJ1-1 NA NA TRBV29-1
TGTGCCACCAGCCGGGGACAGATAACAGATACGCAGTATTTT CATSRGQITDTQYF TRBJ2-3 TRBD1 NA TRBV15
TGTGCCAGCAGCTCCCAGGGGGCGCGGAAAGATACGCAGTATTTT CASSSQGARKDTQYF TRBJ2-3 TRBD1 few TRBV7-3
TGTGCCAGCAGCTTATCCCCAGGGTTGGTGGCAGATACGCAGTATTTT CASSLSPGLVADTQYF TRBJ2-3 NA few TRBV11-2
TGTGCCTGGACTCTTTCGGGGAGGATGAACACTGAAGCTTTCTTT CAWTLSGRMNTEAFF TRBJ1-1 NA NA TRBV30
TGCAGCGTTGAAGATCCGGCGGGACTAGCCTCCTACGAGCAGTACTTC CSVEDPAGLASYEQYF TRBJ2-7 TRBD2 NA TRBV29-1
TGTGCCAGCAGCCCCAGCTATAACGAGTATCAGCCCCAGCATTTT CASSPSYNEYQPQHF TRBJ1-5 NA few TRBV7-2
TGTGCCTGGAAGGGGGCCGAAGGCCCCTATAATTCACCCCTCCACTTT CAWKGAEGPYNSPLHF TRBJ1-6 TRBD1 NA TRBV30
TGCAGCGTTTCCGACAGGGCATCCTGGTCTGGGGCCAACGTCCTGACTTTC CSVSDRASWSGANVLTF TRBJ2-6 TRBD1 few TRBV29-1
TGTGCCAGCAGCTTAGTTGGGACGGGGAATTCACCCCTCCACTTT CASSLVGTGNSPLHF TRBJ1-6 NA few TRBV7-2
TGTGCCAGCAGTCCAGGGGTCCGGGGGGCCAACGTCCTGACTTTC CASSPGVRGANVLTF TRBJ2-6 NA NA TRBV28
TGCAGCTCCTTGGACAGTGAAGCTTTCTTT CSSLDSEAFF TRBJ1-1 NA NA TRBV29-1